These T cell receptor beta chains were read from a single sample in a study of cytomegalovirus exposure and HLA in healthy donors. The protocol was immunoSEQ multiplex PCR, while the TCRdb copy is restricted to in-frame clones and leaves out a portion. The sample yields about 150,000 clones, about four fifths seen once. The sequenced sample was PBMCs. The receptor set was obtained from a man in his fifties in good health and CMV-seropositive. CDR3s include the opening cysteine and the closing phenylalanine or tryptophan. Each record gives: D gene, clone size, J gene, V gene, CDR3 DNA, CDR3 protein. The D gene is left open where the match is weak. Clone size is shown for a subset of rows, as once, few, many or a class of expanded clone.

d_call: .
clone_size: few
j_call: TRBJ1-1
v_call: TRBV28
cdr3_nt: TGTGCCAGCAGTTCCCCGTCCCGGGGGGCGATTGAAGCTTTCTTT
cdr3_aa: CASSSPSRGAIEAFF

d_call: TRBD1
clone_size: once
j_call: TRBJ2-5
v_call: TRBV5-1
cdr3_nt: TGCGCCAGCACGCGGACAGGTGCGCAAGAGACCCAGTACTTC
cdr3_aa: CASTRTGAQETQYF

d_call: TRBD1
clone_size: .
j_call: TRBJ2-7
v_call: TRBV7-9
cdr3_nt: TGTGCCAGCAGCCCCGGACAGGTGGGTTACGAGCAGTACTTC
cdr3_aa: CASSPGQVGYEQYF

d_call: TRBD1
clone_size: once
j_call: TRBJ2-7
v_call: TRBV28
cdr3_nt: TGTGCCAGCAGTTCGGGACAGGGCTCCTACGAGCAGTACTTC
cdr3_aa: CASSSGQGSYEQYF

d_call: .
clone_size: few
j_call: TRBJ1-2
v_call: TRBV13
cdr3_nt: TGTGCCAGCAGCTCCCCCAGGGGCCATGGCTACACCTTC
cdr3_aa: CASSSPRGHGYTF

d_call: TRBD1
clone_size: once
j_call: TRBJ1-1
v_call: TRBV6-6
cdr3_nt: TGTGCCAGCACCCGGGACAGCTTAAACACTGAAGCTTTCTTT
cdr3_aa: CASTRDSLNTEAFF

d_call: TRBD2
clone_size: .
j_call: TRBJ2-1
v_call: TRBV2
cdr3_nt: TGTGCCAGCAGCATCGGACTAGCCTACAATGAGCAGTTCTTC
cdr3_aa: CASSIGLAYNEQFF

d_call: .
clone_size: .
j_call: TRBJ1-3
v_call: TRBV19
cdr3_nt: TGTGCCAGTAGTATAGCAGGAGGCCCTGGAAACACCATATATTTT
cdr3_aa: CASSIAGGPGNTIYF

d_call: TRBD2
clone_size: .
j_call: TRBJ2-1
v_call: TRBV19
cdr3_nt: TGTGCCAGTGGACTAGCGGGCTACAATGAGCAGTTCTTC
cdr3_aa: CASGLAGYNEQFF

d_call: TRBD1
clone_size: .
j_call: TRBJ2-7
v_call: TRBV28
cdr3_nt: TGTGCCACTCACAGGGGGCAAGAGCAGTACTTC
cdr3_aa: CATHRGQEQYF

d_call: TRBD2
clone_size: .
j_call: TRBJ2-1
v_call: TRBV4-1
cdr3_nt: TGCGCCAGCAGCCGCCCGACTAGCGGGAGGTTTAATGAGCAGTTCTTC
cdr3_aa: CASSRPTSGRFNEQFF

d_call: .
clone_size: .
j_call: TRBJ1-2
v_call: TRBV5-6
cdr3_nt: TGTGCCAGCAGCTTGGTGACAAACTATGGCTACACCTTC
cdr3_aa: CASSLVTNYGYTF

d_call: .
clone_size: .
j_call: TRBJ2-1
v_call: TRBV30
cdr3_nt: TGTGCCTGGAGTGGTGGGCATGAGCAGTTCTTC
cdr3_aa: CAWSGGHEQFF

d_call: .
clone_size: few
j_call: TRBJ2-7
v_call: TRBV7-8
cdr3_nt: TGTGCCAGCACCAGTGGCACCGCCTCCTACGAGCAGTACTTC
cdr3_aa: CASTSGTASYEQYF

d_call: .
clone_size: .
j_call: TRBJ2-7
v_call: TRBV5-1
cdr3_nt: TGCGCCAGCAGCTTGGTAGGGGTGAACGACGAGCAGTACTTC
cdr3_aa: CASSLVGVNDEQYF

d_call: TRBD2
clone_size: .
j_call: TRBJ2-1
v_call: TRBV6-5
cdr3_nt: TGTGCCAGCAGACGGGGAGGGGTCTCCTACAATGAGCAGTTCTTC
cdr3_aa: CASRRGGVSYNEQFF

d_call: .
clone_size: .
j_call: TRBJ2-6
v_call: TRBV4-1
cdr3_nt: TGCGCCAGCAGCCAAGATGGGCAGGGGGGCGCTGGGGCCAACGTCCTGACTTTC
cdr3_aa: CASSQDGQGGAGANVLTF

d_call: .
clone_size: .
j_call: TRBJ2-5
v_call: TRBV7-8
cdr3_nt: TGTGCCAGCAGCTTAGTAACGGTGCGTGGGACCCAGTACTTC
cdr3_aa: CASSLVTVRGTQYF

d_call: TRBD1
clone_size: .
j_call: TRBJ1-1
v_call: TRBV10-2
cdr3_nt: TGCGCCAGCAGTGACCGGGACAGGGGAAAAACTGAAGCTTTCTTT
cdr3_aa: CASSDRDRGKTEAFF

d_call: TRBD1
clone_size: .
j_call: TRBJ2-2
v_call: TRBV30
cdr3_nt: TGTGCCTGGAGACAGGGGGCTAACACCGGGGAGCTGTTTTTT
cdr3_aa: CAWRQGANTGELFF

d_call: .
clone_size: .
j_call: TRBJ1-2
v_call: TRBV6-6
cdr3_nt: TGTGCCAGCAATGGGGCCCAGGGCTCTAACTATGGCTACACCTTC
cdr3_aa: CASNGAQGSNYGYTF

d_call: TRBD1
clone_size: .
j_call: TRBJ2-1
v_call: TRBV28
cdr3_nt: TGTGCCACCTACAGGGGTCTCCACAATGAGCAGTTCTTC
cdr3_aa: CATYRGLHNEQFF

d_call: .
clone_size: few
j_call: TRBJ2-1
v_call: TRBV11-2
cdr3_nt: TGTGCCAGCAGCAGGCTGGCGGGATATACCTACAATGAGCAGTTCTTC
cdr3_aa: CASSRLAGYTYNEQFF

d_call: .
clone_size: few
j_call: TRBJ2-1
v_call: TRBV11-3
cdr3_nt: TGTGCCAGCAGCGCGGGACTTAAGGTCGATGAGCAGTTCTTC
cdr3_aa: CASSAGLKVDEQFF

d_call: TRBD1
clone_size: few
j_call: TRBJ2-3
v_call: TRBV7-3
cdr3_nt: TGTGCCAGCAGCAAAGGGGACAGGGGACTAGGCGGCACAGATACGCAGTATTTT
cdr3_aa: CASSKGDRGLGGTDTQYF

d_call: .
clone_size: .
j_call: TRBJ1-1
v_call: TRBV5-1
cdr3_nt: TGCGCCAGCAGTCAACAGGGGAACACTGAAGCTTTCTTT
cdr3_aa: CASSQQGNTEAFF

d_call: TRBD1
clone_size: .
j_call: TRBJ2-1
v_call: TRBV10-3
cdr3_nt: TGTGCCATCAGTGAGGGAGACAGGGGGCTCAATGAGCAGTTCTTC
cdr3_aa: CAISEGDRGLNEQFF

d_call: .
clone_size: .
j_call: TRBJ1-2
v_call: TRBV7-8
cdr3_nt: TGTGCCAGCAGCTTAACGTCAGGGATGGTCTATGGCTACACCTTC
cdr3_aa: CASSLTSGMVYGYTF

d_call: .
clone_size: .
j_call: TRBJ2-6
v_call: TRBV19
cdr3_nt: TGTGCCAATAGTATTTGGGGGCGGACTGGGGCCAACGTCCTGACTTTC
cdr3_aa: CANSIWGRTGANVLTF

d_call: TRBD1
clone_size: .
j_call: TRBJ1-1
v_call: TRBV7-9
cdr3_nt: TGTGCCAGCACCCCGGACAGGGTAAGATCCTCTGAAGCTTTCTTT
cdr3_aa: CASTPDRVRSSEAFF

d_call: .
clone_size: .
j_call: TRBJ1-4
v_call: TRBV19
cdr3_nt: TGTGCCAGTAGTATAGTGGGCGGACTTGCTCCTAATGAAAAACTGTTTTTT
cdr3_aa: CASSIVGGLAPNEKLFF

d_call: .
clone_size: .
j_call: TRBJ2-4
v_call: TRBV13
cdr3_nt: TGTGCCAGCAGCGATACAGGGGGGGACAACATTCAGTACTTC
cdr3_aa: CASSDTGGDNIQYF

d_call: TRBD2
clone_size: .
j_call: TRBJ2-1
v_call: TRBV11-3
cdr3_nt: TGTGCCAGCAGCCTAGCGGGAGTCACCTACAATGAGCAGTTCTTC
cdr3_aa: CASSLAGVTYNEQFF

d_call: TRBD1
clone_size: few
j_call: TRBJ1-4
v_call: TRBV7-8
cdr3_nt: TGTGCCAGCAGCTTAGCTGGGACAGGGGTTGAAAAACTGTTTTTT
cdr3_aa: CASSLAGTGVEKLFF

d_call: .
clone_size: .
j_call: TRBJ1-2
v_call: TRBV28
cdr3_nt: TGTGCCAGCAGTTTGGGGCAGTGGTATGGCTACACCTTC
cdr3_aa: CASSLGQWYGYTF

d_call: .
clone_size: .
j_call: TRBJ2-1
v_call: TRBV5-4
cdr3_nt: TGTGCCAGCAGCTTGATGAGCTCCTACAATGAGCAGTTCTTC
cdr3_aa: CASSLMSSYNEQFF

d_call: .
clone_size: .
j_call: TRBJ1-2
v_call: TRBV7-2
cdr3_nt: TGTGCCAGCAGCTTAGATCGTTGGGGGGACCGGATGGGAGGCTACACCTTC
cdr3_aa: CASSLDRWGDRMGGYTF

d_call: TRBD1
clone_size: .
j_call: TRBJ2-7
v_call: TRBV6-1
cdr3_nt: TGTGCCAGCACCCAGCAGGGACAGGGGGCAGACGAGCAGTACTTC
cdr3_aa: CASTQQGQGADEQYF

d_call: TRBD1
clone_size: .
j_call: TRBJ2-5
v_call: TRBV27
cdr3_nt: TGTGCCAGCAGCCGACAGGGGCGCGGGGTTGGAGAGACCCAGTACTTC
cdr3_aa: CASSRQGRGVGETQYF

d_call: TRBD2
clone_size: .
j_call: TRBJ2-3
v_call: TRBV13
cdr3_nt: TGTGCCAGCAGCCCGCCGGGAGCGGGAGGGGGCACAGATACGCAGTATTTT
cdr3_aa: CASSPPGAGGGTDTQYF

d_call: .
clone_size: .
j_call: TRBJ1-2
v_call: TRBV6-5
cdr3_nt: TGTGCCAGCAGTAAGCTTGACGGACTCTACTATGGCTACACCTTC
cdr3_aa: CASSKLDGLYYGYTF

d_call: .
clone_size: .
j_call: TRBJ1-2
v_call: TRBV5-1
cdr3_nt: TGCGCCAGCAGCACGGACCTGACAGCCCCCGGGGGCTACACCTTC
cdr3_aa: CASSTDLTAPGGYTF

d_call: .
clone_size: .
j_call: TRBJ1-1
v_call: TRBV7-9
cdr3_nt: TGTTCCTCCGCCCTAACTGAAGCTTTCTTT
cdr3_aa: CSSALTEAFF

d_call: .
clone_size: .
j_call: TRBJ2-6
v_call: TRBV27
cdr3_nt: TGTGCCAGCAGTTTGGGGAGCTCTGGGGCCAACGTCCTGACTTTC
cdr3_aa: CASSLGSSGANVLTF

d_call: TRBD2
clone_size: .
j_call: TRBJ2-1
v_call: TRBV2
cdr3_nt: TGTGCCAGCAGTGATGCTAGCGGGAGATATCATGAGCAGTTCTTC
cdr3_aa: CASSDASGRYHEQFF

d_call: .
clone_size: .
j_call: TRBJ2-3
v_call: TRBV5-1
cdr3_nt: TGCGCCAGCAGCTTAGGACAATTGGGAGATACGCAGTATTTT
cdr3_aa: CASSLGQLGDTQYF

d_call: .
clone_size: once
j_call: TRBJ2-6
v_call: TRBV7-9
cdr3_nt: TGTGCCAGCAGCTTAGCTATTGGGGCCAACGTCCTGACTTTC
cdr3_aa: CASSLAIGANVLTF

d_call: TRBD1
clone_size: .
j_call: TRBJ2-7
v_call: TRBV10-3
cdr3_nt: TGTGCCATCAGCCCGGGACAGGGTACCTACGAGCAGTACTTC
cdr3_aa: CAISPGQGTYEQYF

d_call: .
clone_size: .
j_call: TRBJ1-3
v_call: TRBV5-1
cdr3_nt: TGCGCCAGCAGCTTGGATCTTGGAAACACCATATATTTT
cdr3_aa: CASSLDLGNTIYF

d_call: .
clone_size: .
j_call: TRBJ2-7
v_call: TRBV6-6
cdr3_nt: TGTGCCAGCAGTTCTAGCTACCCAACCTACGAGCAGTACTTC
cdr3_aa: CASSSSYPTYEQYF

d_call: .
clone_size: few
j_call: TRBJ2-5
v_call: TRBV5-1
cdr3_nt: TGCGCCAGCAGCCAGGGGCACAGTAGGTTCCACTCGGGCCAAGAGACCCAGTACTTC
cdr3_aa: CASSQGHSRFHSGQETQYF

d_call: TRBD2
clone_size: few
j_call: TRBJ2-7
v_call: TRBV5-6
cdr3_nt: TGTGCCAGCAGGTTAGCGGGAGGGCCGTTAGAGCAGTACTTC
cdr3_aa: CASRLAGGPLEQYF

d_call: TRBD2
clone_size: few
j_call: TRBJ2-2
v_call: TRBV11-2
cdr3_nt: TGTGCCAGCAGCTTTCTCGCTAGCGGGAGGGTGAGCGGGGAGCTGTTTTTT
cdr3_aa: CASSFLASGRVSGELFF

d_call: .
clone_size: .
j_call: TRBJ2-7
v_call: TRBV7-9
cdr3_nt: TGTGCCAGCAGTTCAGTGCAGGGCGAGTGGGAGCAGTACTTC
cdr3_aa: CASSSVQGEWEQYF

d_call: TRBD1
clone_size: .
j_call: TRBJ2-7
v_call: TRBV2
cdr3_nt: TGTGCCAGCAGGCCCGGGACAGGGGAGTACGAGCAGTACTTC
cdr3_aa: CASRPGTGEYEQYF

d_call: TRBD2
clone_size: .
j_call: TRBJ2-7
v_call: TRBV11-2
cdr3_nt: TGTGCCAGCGGCTGGGGACTAGCGGTCCACGAGCAGTACTTC
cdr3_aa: CASGWGLAVHEQYF

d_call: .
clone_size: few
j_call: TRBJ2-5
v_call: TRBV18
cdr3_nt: TGTGCCAGCTCATTGACCCCTTGGGCAGGGCAACAAGAGACCCAGTACTTC
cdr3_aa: CASSLTPWAGQQETQYF

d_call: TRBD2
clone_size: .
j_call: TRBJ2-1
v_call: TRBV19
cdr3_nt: TGTGCCAGTAGTCCGGGACTAGCGGGAGAGGAGCAGTTCTTC
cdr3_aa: CASSPGLAGEEQFF

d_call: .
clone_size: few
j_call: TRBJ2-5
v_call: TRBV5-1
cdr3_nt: TGCGCCAGCAGCTTGGCCTACAGGGTAGAAGAGACCCAGTACTTC
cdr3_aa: CASSLAYRVEETQYF